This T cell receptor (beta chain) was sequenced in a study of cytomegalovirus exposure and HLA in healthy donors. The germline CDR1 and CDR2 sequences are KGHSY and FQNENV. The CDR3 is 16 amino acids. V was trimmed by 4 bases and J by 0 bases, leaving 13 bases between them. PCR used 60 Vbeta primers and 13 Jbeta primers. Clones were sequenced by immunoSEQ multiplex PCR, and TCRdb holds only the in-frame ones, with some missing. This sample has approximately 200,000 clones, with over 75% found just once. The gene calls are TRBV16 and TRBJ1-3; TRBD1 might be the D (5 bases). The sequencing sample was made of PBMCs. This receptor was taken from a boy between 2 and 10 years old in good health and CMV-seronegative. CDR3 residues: CASSPLTGLSGNTIYF. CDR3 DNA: TGTGCCAGCAGCCCACTTACAGGCCTCTCTGGAAACACCATATATTTT.